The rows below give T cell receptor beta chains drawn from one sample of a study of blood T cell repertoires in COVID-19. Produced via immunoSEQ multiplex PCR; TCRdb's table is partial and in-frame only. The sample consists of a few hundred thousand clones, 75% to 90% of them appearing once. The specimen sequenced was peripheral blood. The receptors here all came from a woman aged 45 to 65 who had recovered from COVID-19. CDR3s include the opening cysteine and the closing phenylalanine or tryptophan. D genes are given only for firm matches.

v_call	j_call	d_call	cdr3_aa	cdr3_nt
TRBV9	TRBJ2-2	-	CASSVGAAPTGELFF	TGTGCCAGCAGCGTTGGAGCGGCACCCACCGGGGAGCTGTTTTTT
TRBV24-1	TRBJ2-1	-	CATSDSDTVSYNEQFF	TGTGCCACCAGTGATTCGGACACGGTCTCCTACAATGAGCAGTTCTTC
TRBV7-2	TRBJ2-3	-	CASRRSGVADTQYF	TGTGCCAGCAGGCGTAGTGGAGTCGCAGATACGCAGTATTTT
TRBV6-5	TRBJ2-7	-	CASRDTFSSYEQYF	TGTGCCAGCAGGGACACCTTTAGCTCCTACGAGCAGTACTTC
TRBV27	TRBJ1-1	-	CASSEPPSEAFF	TGTGCCAGCAGTGAACCGCCGAGCGAAGCTTTCTTT
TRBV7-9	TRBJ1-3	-	CASSPRGISGNTIYF	TGTGCCAGCAGTCCGCGGGGGATCTCTGGAAACACCATATATTTT
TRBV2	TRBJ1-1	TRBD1	CASKKEQGATEAFF	TGTGCCAGCAAGAAGGAACAGGGGGCCACTGAAGCTTTCTTT
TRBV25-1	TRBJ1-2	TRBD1	CASSGQDRGYGYTF	TGTGCCAGCAGTGGTCAGGACAGGGGCTATGGCTACACCTTC
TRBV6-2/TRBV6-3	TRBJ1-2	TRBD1	CASSLLQGQGKPDGYTF	TGTGCCAGCAGTCTCCTACAGGGACAGGGAAAACCGGACGGCTACACCTTC
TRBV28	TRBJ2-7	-	CASRRVPYEQYF	TGTGCCAGTCGCCGGGTACCCTACGAGCAGTACTTC
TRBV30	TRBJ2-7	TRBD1	CAWSAPGQFPFHEQYF	TGTGCCTGGAGTGCCCCGGGACAGTTCCCTTTCCACGAGCAGTACTTC